This TCR beta chain was identified in a study of blood T cell repertoires in COVID-19. Whole-study context: The study drew acute and convalescent COVID-19 samples from the United States, Italy and Spain. The analysed material was cDNA or gDNA that came from T cells, B-cell-depleted T cells, or PBMCs.

Original analysis: Estimation of nucleated cell counts was performed using reference gene primer amplification. TCRdb's table, derived via immunoSEQ multiplex PCR, lists solely in-frame clones and lacks some. V and J calls and clone size are as listed in that table; D and trimming were resolved from the DNA. This sample has about 290,000 clones, with roughly 86% found just once. The CDR3 sequence is 15 residues long. Germline CDR1 and CDR2: SQVTM and ANQGSEA. Between the trimmed V and J ends, which lost 3 bases and 2 bases, there was a span of 15 bases. While infection was still active, Seattle patients were enrolled and then followed longitudinally. This clone came up once.

This sequence was found in a woman aged 25 to 39 with COVID-19, enrolled during active disease. The chain links TRBV29-1 to TRBJ2-3, with D perhaps TRBD1 (5 bases). The sequencing sample was made of peripheral blood. CDR3 DNA sequence: TGCAGCGTTGAGGGCCACAGGCTAAACACAGATACGCAGTATTTT. It codes for CSVEGHRLNTDTQYF.